This T cell receptor (beta chain) was identified during a study of cytomegalovirus exposure and HLA in healthy donors. Some clones are missing from TCRdb's copy, which holds only in-frame ones; the method was immunoSEQ multiplex PCR. In the table there are about 150,000 clones, around 80% of which are singletons. Overall study findings and caveats: According to the study, some 160 TCR beta chains were cytomegalovirus-associated.

The CDR3 runs to 10 residues. Germline loops: CDR1 DFQATT, CDR2 SNEGSKA (reference sequence). The V gene lost 6 bases and the J gene lost 6 bases, with 8 bases spanning the gap. A remark on this clone: The antigen is not known.

The sample consisted of PBMCs. The chain carries TRBV20-1 and TRBJ1-2, with D uncertain. The TCR was taken from a man between 25 and 39 years old in good health and CMV-seropositive. As DNA, the CDR3 is TGCAGTGCCTGGGCCGATGGCTACACCTTC. The encoded protein is CSAWADGYTF.